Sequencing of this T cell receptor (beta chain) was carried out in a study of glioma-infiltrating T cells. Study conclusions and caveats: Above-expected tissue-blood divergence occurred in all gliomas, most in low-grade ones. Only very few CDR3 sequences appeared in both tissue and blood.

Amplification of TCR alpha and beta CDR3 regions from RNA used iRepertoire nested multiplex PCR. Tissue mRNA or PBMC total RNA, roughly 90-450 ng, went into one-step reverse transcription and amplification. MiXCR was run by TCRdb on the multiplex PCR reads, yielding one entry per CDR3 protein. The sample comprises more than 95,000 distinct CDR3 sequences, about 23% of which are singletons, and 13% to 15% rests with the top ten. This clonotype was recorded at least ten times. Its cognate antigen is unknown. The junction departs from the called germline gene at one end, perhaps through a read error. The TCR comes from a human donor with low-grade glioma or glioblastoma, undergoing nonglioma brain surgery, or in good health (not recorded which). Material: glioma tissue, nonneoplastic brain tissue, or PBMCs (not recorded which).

The CDR3 DNA follows: TGTGCCCGCCGCCCGGGCCCGGGGCTGGGGCCCCCGTCCTTC. It codes for CARRPGPGLGPPSF. The chain carries TRBV27 and TRBJ2-5; D is possibly TRBD1 or TRBD2 (5 bases each). Germline V gene sequence: CDR1 MNHEY, CDR2 SMNVEV (reference sequence). This CDR3 has 14 amino acids.